Sequencing of this T cell receptor beta chain was carried out in a study of beta chain features in type 1 diabetes. Expressed TCRB transcripts were sequenced, since all the RNA that had been isolated was reverse transcribed. Method: immunoSEQ multiplex PCR; TCRdb's copy keeps in-frame clones and lacks some. This sample has some 660,000 clones, with over 13% found just once. Overall study findings and caveats: Moderate yet significant TCRB CDR3 shortening was seen in Type 1 diabetes patients in all four CD4+ subsets. Any HLA type influence on TCRB rearrangement was left unresolved here. Patients with type 1 diabetes showed fewer VDJ junction insertions and more deletions.

Sorting based on CD45RO/CCR7/CD25/CD127/CD95/CD27 separated CD4+ naive, central memory, regulatory and stem cell-like memory cells. Unmatched junction bases numbered 6, after V lost 1 base and J lost 2 bases. The CDR3 runs 16 residues. In germline, CDR1 is SGHAT, CDR2 FQNNGV. In the case of this clone: Its antigen is not identified.

This rearrangement joins TRBV11-2 to TRBJ2-3; 7 nucleotides match TRBD1. The receptor's source is a man between 18 and 29 years old with type 1 diabetes. The sequenced sample was naive CD4+ T cells from blood. CDR3 sequence reads: CASSLVGTAPTDTQYF. For the CDR3, the DNA is TGTGCCAGCAGCTTAGTAGGGACAGCTCCCACAGATACGCAGTATTTT.